This T cell receptor (beta chain) was sequenced for a study of blood T cell repertoires in COVID-19. Study in general: Sites in the United States, Italy and Spain provided acute and convalescent COVID-19 samples.

Authors' data handling: Reference gene primer amplification gave nucleated cell count estimates. TCRdb keeps only in-frame clones here, not all; method: immunoSEQ multiplex PCR. Clone size and V and J calls were adopted from that table, with D and trimming inferred from the DNA. Of about 60,000 clones listed, around 88% are singletons. V was clipped by 1 base and J by 9 bases, with 9 bases between them. The CDR3 is 11 amino acids. Germline V lookup: CDR1 DFQATT, CDR2 SNEGSKA (reference sequence). This clone has just one count. The TCR originated in a man between 60 and 75 years old with acute or convalescent COVID-19. The V call is TRBV20-1, the J call TRBJ1-1, with D maybe TRBD1 (5 bases). Sequenced material: peripheral blood. The CDR3 DNA sequence: TGCAGTGCTAGAGGACAGCCGAAAGCTTTCTTT. It specifies CSARGQPKAFF.